This passage covers 27 T cell receptor beta chains from one sample sequenced in a study of blood T cell repertoires in COVID-19. The method was immunoSEQ multiplex PCR; TCRdb's version includes in-frame clones alone and lacks a portion of them. The sample contains approximately 290,000 clones, just under 90% of which appear only once. Sequencing input: peripheral blood. The receptors here all came from a woman aged 30 to 39 with COVID-19, enrolled during active disease.

The chain combines TRBV7-2 with TRBJ2-7; 9 bases line up with TRBD1. Per the germline V gene, CDR1 is SGHTA and CDR2 is FQGNSA. V lost 5 bases to trimming and J lost 2 bases; unmatched junction nucleotides: 7. The CDR3 covers 15 residues. The CDR3 protein is CASSVGTGITYEQYF. CDR3 sequence (DNA): TGTGCCAGCAGCGTCGGGACAGGGATAACCTACGAGCAGTACTTC.

This clone was detected only a few times. The rearrangement joins TRBV10-1 to TRBJ1-4; the D is unclear. The CDR3 contains 11 residues. CDR1 and CDR2 (germline): WNHNN, SYGVQD (reference sequence). Deletions cut 4 bases from V and 8 bases from J, with 5 bases between. This CDR3 reads CASSAREKLFF. The CDR3 DNA is TGCGCCAGCAGTGCCAGGGAAAAACTGTTTTTT.

CDR3 sequence reads: CASSPQGAYGYTF. Written as DNA, the CDR3 is TGTGCCAGCAGCCCACAGGGGGCCTATGGCTACACCTTC. The chain carries TRBV7-2 and TRBJ1-2, with 9 bases fitting TRBD1. Germline CDR1 and CDR2: SGHTA and FQGNSA. There are 13 residues in the CDR3. The V and J ends lost 5 bases and 4 bases, in that order; junction bases with no gene match: 2.

This chain links TRBV11-2 with TRBJ2-2; TRBD1 aligns across 8 bases. The germline V gene encodes CDR1 SGHAT and CDR2 FQNNGV. The CDR3 is 16 residues long. V shed 3 bases and J 2 bases; nucleotides not matched to a gene: 5. The CDR3: CASSFGQGANTGELFF. The CDR3 coding sequence is TGTGCCAGCAGCTTTGGTCAGGGGGCCAACACCGGGGAGCTGTTTTTT. Full variable domain (remainder filled in from reference TRBV11-2 and TRBJ2-2): EAGVAQSPRYKIIEKRQSVAFWCNPISGHATLYWYQQILGQGPKLLIQFQNNGVVDDSQLPKDRFSAERLKGVDSTLKIQPAKLEDSAVYLCASSFGQGANTGELFFGEGSRLTVL.

The chain combines TRBV11-2 with TRBJ2-1, with D perhaps TRBD2 (5 bases). Trimming cost V 3 bases and J 6 bases, with 9 bases left between them. CDR1 and CDR2 (germline): SGHAT, FQNNGV. The CDR3 sequence is 13 residues long. The CDR3, as DNA: TGTGCCAGCAGCTTCGCAGCGGCCAATGAGCAGTTCTTC. This translates into CASSFAAANEQFF.

The chain carries TRBV11-2 and TRBJ2-1, with no clear D. V was shortened by 0 bases and J by 5 bases, with 14 bases between the two germline ends. The CDR3 sequence is 16 residues long. Germline V gene lookup returns CDR1 SGHAT and CDR2 FQNNGV. DNA of the CDR3: TGTGCCAGCAGCTTAGATTACCGGGTTCTACACAATGAGCAGTTCTTC. This encodes CASSLDYRVLHNEQFF.

J is TRBJ1-5 and V is TRBV24-1, with D possibly being TRBD1 (5 bases). From germline, CDR1 is KGHDR and CDR2 SFDVKD. CDR3 length: 13 amino acids. V lost 3 bases and J lost 4, with 6 bases in between. The CDR3 bases are TGTGCCACCAGTGATGGGGGGAATCAGCCCCAGCATTTT. It specifies CATSDGGNQPQHF.

This clone was recorded once. Different DNA sequences within this sample yield the same CDR3. The V and J genes are TRBV2 and TRBJ1-1; perhaps TRBD1 as D (5 bases). This CDR3 contains 13 residues. V lost 5 bases and J 1 base, leaving 8 bases between the germline ends. CDR1 and CDR2 (germline): SNHLY, FYNNEI. CDR3 in DNA: TGTGCCAGCAGTCTAACAGGGAACACTGAAGCTTTCTTT. This codes for CASSLTGNTEAFF.

This clone has a handful of counts. The rearrangement links TRBV6-6 to TRBJ2-1, with a tentative D call TRBD2 (5 bases). The CDR3 runs to 14 residues. Trimming cost V 2 bases and J 0 bases, with 5 bases left between them. The germline V gene has CDR1 MNHNY and CDR2 SVGAGI (reference sequence). The CDR3 protein is CASSYTSSYNEQFF. For the CDR3, the DNA is TGTGCCAGCAGTTACACTAGCTCCTACAATGAGCAGTTCTTC.

The CDR3 loop reads CASSSDRKETQYF. As DNA, the CDR3 is TGTGCCAGCAGTTCGGACAGGAAAGAGACCCAGTACTTC. V gene TRBV2 combines with J gene TRBJ2-5, with 7 bases fitting TRBD1. The CDR3 sequence is 13 residues long. V shed 5 bases, J shed 3 bases, and the junction held 3 bases outside the gene matches. Germline values: CDR1 SNHLY, CDR2 FYNNEI.

The chain carries TRBV10-3 and TRBJ1-1, with a tentative D call TRBD1 (5 bases). The V and J ends lost 6 bases and 4 bases respectively, with 15 bases between them. The CDR3 is 14 residues long. CDR1 and CDR2 from the germline V gene are ENHRY and SYGVKD. The CDR3 nucleotides read TGTGCCATCAGAGGAGCAGGGTTCGGCACTGAAGCTTTCTTT. It codes for CAIRGAGFGTEAFF.

The chain joins TRBV6-5 to TRBJ2-7, with 7 bases lining up with TRBD1. The germline CDR1 and CDR2 sequences are MNHEY and SVGAGI. This CDR3 is built from 14 residues. The V segment lost 2 bases and the J segment 0 bases; nucleotides outside the gene matches: 1. The CDR3 sequence is CASSYPGGSYEQYF. In DNA form, the CDR3 reads TGTGCCAGCAGTTACCCAGGGGGCTCCTACGAGCAGTACTTC.

The rearrangement uses TRBV4-2 and TRBJ2-2; 9 bases line up with TRBD2. J lost 4 bases, V lost 0 bases, and 6 bases had no gene match. Germline V gene data show CDR1 as LGHNA and CDR2 as YNFKEQ. This CDR3 spans 17 amino acids. CDR3 amino acids: CASSQDRAGGLTGELFF. The CDR3 DNA reads TGTGCCAGCAGCCAAGATCGAGCGGGGGGCCTCACCGGGGAGCTGTTTTTT.

CDR3 DNA: TGTGCCAGCAGCTTCCACAGGGGGGCACCCCTCCACTTT. It translates to CASSFHRGAPLHF. J is TRBJ1-6 and V is TRBV5-5; TRBD1 matches 8 bases. Germline V gene sequence: CDR1 SGHKS, CDR2 YYEKEE (reference sequence). The J segment lost 11 bases and the V segment lost 2 bases, leaving 3 bases of the junction unmatched. The CDR3 is 13 amino acids.

The chain has TRBV12-3 or TRBV12-4 and TRBJ1-6, with no clear D. This CDR3 is built from 12 residues. Trimming took off 4 bases at V and 9 bases at J, with 7 bases between the two ends. The CDR3 bases are TGTGCCAGCAGTTCACAGTTTTCACCCCTCCACTTT. Amino acid sequence: CASSSQFSPLHF.

The chain employs TRBV6-1 and TRBJ1-1, with D unresolved. V was cut by 2 bases and J by 3 bases, with 10 bases left in between. CDR1 and CDR2 from the germline V gene are MNHNS and SASEGT. This CDR3 spans 14 amino acids. The CDR3 region is CASSEYGVDTEAFF. The CDR3 DNA is TGTGCCAGCAGTGAATACGGGGTTGACACTGAAGCTTTCTTT.

The chain combines TRBV5-4 with TRBJ1-6; 8 bases agree with TRBD1. Germline V CDR1 and CDR2: SGHNT, YYREEE (reference sequence). The CDR3 consists of 15 residues. With 5 bases clipped from V and 5 bases from J, the junction kept 6 bases outside the gene matches. This CDR3 reads CASRKTGANNSPLHF. The CDR3 bases are TGTGCCAGCAGGAAGACAGGGGCCAATAATTCACCCCTCCACTTT.

The V call is TRBV29-1, the J call TRBJ1-3; a possible D gene is TRBD1 (5 bases). Germline CDR1 is SQVTM and CDR2 is ANQGSEA. The CDR3 consists of 13 residues. The V and J ends lost 6 bases and 0 bases respectively, with 9 bases between them. For the CDR3, the DNA is TGCAGCGTACAGGAGACCTCTGGAAACACCATATATTTT. Amino acids: CSVQETSGNTIYF.

The chain carries TRBV28 and TRBJ2-1; the D is unclear. Germline V gene sequence: CDR1 MDHEN, CDR2 SYDVKM. V was shortened by 2 bases and J by 4 bases, with 9 bases between the two germline ends. The CDR3 extends over 14 amino acids. CDR3: CASSLPYGYNEQFF. CDR3 in DNA: TGTGCCAGCAGTTTACCGTACGGGTACAATGAGCAGTTCTTC.

The V gene is TRBV5-5, the J gene TRBJ1-2, with 9 bases lining up with TRBD1. Germline CDR1 SGHKS, CDR2 YYEKEE (reference sequence). The V gene end was trimmed by 3 bases and the J gene end by 7 bases; junction bases not matched to a gene: 7. The CDR3 extends over 14 amino acids. Written as DNA, the CDR3 is TGTGCCAGCAGCTCCCGGACAGGGGCTGCTGGCTACACCTTC. Translated, it gives CASSSRTGAAGYTF.

J is TRBJ1-5 and V is TRBV21-1; the table's D gene call, TRBD1, was not cross checked with the DNA. TRBV21-1 counts as a pseudogene. This CDR3 is 13 amino acids long. The CDR3 spells CASSCHRASPQHF. In DNA, the CDR3 is TGTGCCAGCAGCTGCCACAGGGCTTCGCCCCAGCATTTT.

V usage is TRBV5-1 and J usage is TRBJ2-2; D might be TRBD1 (6 bases). The CDR3 extends over 12 amino acids. The germline gives CDR1 SGHRS, CDR2 YFSETQ. V lost 4 bases and J 8 bases, leaving 9 bases between the germline ends. The CDR3 bases are TGCGCCAGCAGCGAAACAGGGGGGGAGCTGTTTTTT. It encodes CASSETGGELFF.

The V call is TRBV20-1, the J call TRBJ1-1, with a weak D call TRBD1 (6 bases). Germline V gene lookup returns CDR1 DFQATT and CDR2 SNEGSKA (reference sequence). V was clipped by 6 bases and J by 7 bases, with 9 bases between them. This CDR3 is built from 10 residues. CDR3 sequence: CSARDIEAFF. DNA for the CDR3: TGCAGTGCCAGGGACATTGAAGCTTTCTTT.

The gene calls are TRBV7-6 and TRBJ2-3; 10 nucleotides agree with TRBD2. Germline V CDR1 and CDR2: SGHVS, FNYEAQ. The CDR3 has 15 residues. The J segment lost 1 base and the V segment lost 5 bases, leaving 3 bases of the junction unmatched. The CDR3 loop is CASSPLAGGTDTQYF. DNA of the CDR3: TGTGCCAGCAGCCCCCTAGCGGGGGGCACAGATACGCAGTATTTT.

The chain combines TRBV5-6 with TRBJ1-2; tentatively, D is TRBD1 (5 bases). The V and J ends lost 4 bases and 4 bases respectively, with 14 bases between them. There are 14 residues in the CDR3. Germline V gene sequence: CDR1 SGHDT, CDR2 YYEEEE. In DNA, the CDR3 is TGTGCCAGCAGCCCAGTCGGGGGAGGCTATGGCTACACCTTC. Protein: CASSPVGGGYGYTF.

The J gene is TRBJ1-4, the V gene TRBV28; TRBD1 is a possible D gene (5 bases). CDR3 size: 14 residues. V gave up 8 bases and J gave up 5 bases, with 15 bases separating them. In germline, CDR1 is MDHEN, CDR2 SYDVKM. The CDR3 coding sequence is TGTGCCAGCCTAGGGCGGGGCCCAAATGAAAAACTGTTTTTT. Translated, it gives CASLGRGPNEKLFF.

CDR3 sequence reads: CASSLDSLDRVFEAFF. CDR3 in DNA: TGCGCCAGCAGCTTGGACTCACTGGACAGGGTGTTTGAAGCTTTCTTT. The V call is TRBV5-1, the J call TRBJ1-1; 8 bases map to TRBD1. Trimming took 0 bases from V and 7 from J; bases not matched to a gene: 11. The CDR3 sequence is 16 residues long. The germline CDR1 and CDR2 sequences are SGHRS and YFSETQ.